This T cell receptor beta chain comes out of a study of molecular identifiers for immune sequencing clone quantification. The bulk TCR libraries were made with methods described before and with listed TCR primers. MiXCR was run by TCRdb on the PCR reads, yielding one entry per CDR3 protein. The sample yields fewer than 100,000 distinct CDR3 sequences, roughly a fifth seen once. Naive CD8 T cell sorting was performed on the CD8+CD4-CCR7+CD45RA+ phenotype. Regarding the study as a whole: Clones above 20 RNA copies held over 97% of effector molecules, under 1% in naive cells. Among about a million naive cells, spiked Jurkat TCR RNA from a single cell was reportedly detectable.

This clonotype came up a few times. Its target is unknown. Germline CDR1 PRHDT, CDR2 FYEKMQ (reference sequence). The CDR3 is 15 amino acids. V dropped 5 bases and J dropped 8; count of bases not matched to a gene: 11. The sequenced material came from naive CD8+ T cells from blood, with Jurkat cell RNA spiked in. Documented subset: FACS-sorted CD8+CD4-CCR7+CD45RA+ naive T cells. The V call is TRBV13, the J call TRBJ1-4; TRBD1 matches at 7 bases. The TCR comes from a human donor in good health. Some libraries in this study had Jurkat cell RNA spiked in. CDR3 in amino acids: CASSLLIDRDEKLFF. In DNA form, the CDR3 reads TGTGCCAGCAGCCTCCTAATAGACAGGGACGAAAAACTGTTTTTT. The whole variable domain, filled in from reference TRBV13 and TRBJ1-4, reads AAGVIQSPRHLIKEKRETATLKCYPIPRHDTVYWYQQGPGQDPQFLISFYEKMQSDKGSIPDRFSAQQFSDYHSELNMSSLELGDSALYFCASSLLIDRDEKLFFGSGTQLSVL.